Listed below are T cell receptor beta chains from one sample, sequenced in a study of T cell repertoires in cytomegalovirus infection. Their cognate antigens are unknown. Each CDR3 protein gets one entry after TCRdb re-called the reads with MiXCR. The repertoire consists of 35,000 to 55,000 distinct CDR3 sequences, with more than 20% occurring once and the leading ten covering around a sixth. The sample taken for sequencing was PBMCs, sequenced either directly or after in vitro stimulation (not recorded which). The origin of the receptors is a human donor in good health (CMV status not recorded). Some clones in this sample may be carry-over from other donors' samples. CDR3s include the opening cysteine and the closing phenylalanine or tryptophan. A D gene is named only where the DNA matches it firmly. A clone size is listed for some rows: how often the clone was seen (once, few, many), or a class if it is expanded.

CDR3 length	D gene	V gene	J gene	clone size	CDR3 protein	CDR3 DNA
12	NA	TRBV6-2/TRBV6-3	TRBJ2-5	few	CASSYSPETQYF	TGTGCCAGCAGTTACTCGCCAGAGACCCAGTACTTC
14	NA	TRBV20-1	TRBJ1-6	many	CSASRSSYNSPLHF	TGCAGTGCTAGCAGGAGCTCCTATAATTCACCCCTCCACTTT
18	NA	TRBV12-3/TRBV12-4	TRBJ2-1	NA	CASITVPGSDGLYNEQFF	TGTGCCAGCATCACAGTACCCGGGTCGGACGGTCTCTACAATGAGCAGTTCTTC
15	NA	TRBV6-5	TRBJ1-6	few	CASSQPGTDDSPLHF	TGTGCCAGCAGTCAACCCGGGACGGACGATTCACCCCTCCACTTT
11	NA	TRBV2	TRBJ1-1	once	CASRSSTEAFF	TGTGCCAGCAGGAGCTCCACTGAAGCTTTCTTT
14	NA	TRBV27	TRBJ1-6	NA	CASRPATYNSPLHF	TGTGCCAGCAGACCGGCCACCTATAATTCACCCCTCCACTTT
16	NA	TRBV7-6	TRBJ1-3	many	CASSRRSQLSGNTIYF	TGTGCCAGCAGCCGTCGATCGCAGCTCTCTGGAAACACCATATATTTT
15	TRBD1	TRBV6-1	TRBJ1-3	few	CASTEDRGAGNTIYF	TGTGCCAGCACGGAGGACAGGGGAGCTGGAAACACCATATATTTT
12	NA	TRBV5-1	TRBJ2-5	NA	CASSLRRETQYF	TGCGCCAGCAGCTTAAGGAGAGAGACCCAGTACTTC
14	NA	TRBV19	TRBJ1-6	few	CASSIELGPSPLHF	TGTGCCAGTAGTATAGAACTGGGACCTTCACCCCTCCACTTT
18	TRBD1	TRBV27	TRBJ2-6	many	CASSPPGQGFSGANVLTF	TGTGCCAGCAGTCCACCGGGACAGGGGTTCTCTGGGGCCAACGTCCTGACTTTC
14	NA	TRBV24-1	TRBJ2-3	NA	CATSDWDSTDTQYF	TGTGCCACCAGTGATTGGGACAGCACAGATACGCAGTATTTT
15	TRBD1	TRBV6-1	TRBJ1-1	NA	CASSEQGALNTEAFF	TGTGCCAGCAGTGAACAGGGGGCGTTAAACACTGAAGCTTTCTTT
14	TRBD1	TRBV2	TRBJ2-7	few	CASNGQGALYEQYF	TGTGCCAGCAACGGACAGGGGGCGTTGTACGAGCAGTACTTC
15	NA	TRBV12-3/TRBV12-4	TRBJ2-1	NA	CASSRSGHSYNEQFF	TGTGCCAGCAGTCGCTCAGGCCACTCCTACAATGAGCAGTTCTTC
12	NA	TRBV12-3/TRBV12-4	TRBJ1-1	many	CASRTENTEAFF	TGTGCCAGCAGGACTGAGAACACTGAAGCTTTCTTT
13	NA	TRBV4-2	TRBJ2-1	NA	CASSRRTGDEQFF	TGTGCCAGCAGCCGGCGTACTGGGGATGAGCAGTTCTTC
14	NA	TRBV2	TRBJ2-3	few	CASLGSTSTDTQYF	TGTGCCAGCCTCGGGAGCACTAGCACAGATACGCAGTATTTT
14	NA	TRBV24-1	TRBJ2-1	few	CATSDPGQTNEQFF	TGTGCCACCAGTGACCCGGGACAAACCAATGAGCAGTTCTTC
17	TRBD2	TRBV20-1	TRBJ2-1	NA	CSARSSLGLAGGNEQFF	TGCAGTGCTAGATCTTCCCTTGGACTAGCGGGGGGAAATGAGCAGTTCTTC
14	NA	TRBV29-1	TRBJ2-1	NA	CSVDPRDSYNEQFF	TGCAGCGTTGATCCGCGGGACAGCTACAATGAGCAGTTCTTC
13	NA	TRBV7-6	TRBJ1-1	few	CASSLGEGTEAFF	TGTGCCAGCAGCTTGGGGGAGGGCACTGAAGCTTTCTTT
13	TRBD1	TRBV20-1	TRBJ2-7	many	CSAPDRGGGEQYF	TGCAGTGCTCCGGACAGGGGAGGTGGCGAGCAGTACTTC
13	NA	TRBV6-2/TRBV6-3	TRBJ1-2	few	CASSYPGYYGYTF	TGTGCCAGCAGTTACCCGGGCTACTATGGCTACACCTTC
15	TRBD1	TRBV18	TRBJ2-6	NA	CASSRDRAGANVLTF	TGTGCCAGCTCAAGGGACAGGGCCGGGGCCAACGTCCTGACTTTC
15	NA	TRBV7-9	TRBJ1-1	few	CASSSPGGWGTEAFF	TGTGCCAGCAGCTCCCCGGGGGGGTGGGGCACTGAAGCTTTCTTT
15	NA	TRBV4-2	TRBJ2-6	few	CASSRGDSGANVLTF	TGTGCCAGCAGCCGAGGCGACTCTGGGGCCAACGTCCTGACTTTC
19	TRBD1	TRBV19	TRBJ2-2	few	CATRSGTGVPSGETGELFF	TGTGCCACCCGATCCGGGACAGGGGTCCCATCGGGAGAGACCGGGGAGCTGTTTTTT
17	TRBD2	TRBV7-2	TRBJ2-7	many	CASSLSPGLAGSYEQYF	TGTGCCAGCAGCTTATCCCCGGGACTAGCGGGATCCTACGAGCAGTACTTC